The entry that follows covers one T cell receptor beta chain sequence. This sample stems from a study of blood T cell repertoires in COVID-19. Trimming removed 3 bases from V and 3 bases from J, with 15 bases in between. The germline CDR1 and CDR2 sequences are MDHEN and SYDVKM. The CDR3 is 16 amino acids. The assay was immunoSEQ multiplex PCR, and TCRdb's table has in-frame clones only and misses some. Here the sample spans 290,000 or so clones, 90% being singletons. Sequenced sample: PBMCs or T cells enriched from blood (not recorded which). The source of this sequence is a woman younger than 35 with acute COVID-19. This chain links TRBV28 with TRBJ1-3; possibly TRBD1 for D (6 bases). The CDR3 loop is CASSFSRDTIGNTIYF. CDR3 bases: TGTGCCAGCAGTTTCTCCCGGGACACCATTGGAAACACCATATATTTT.